A single TCR beta chain is shown here with its context. Its antigen is not identified. The data belong to a study of T-cell memory formation after mild COVID-19. The study's findings and limits: That cross-reactive memory joined was suggested by some responding clones appearing in pre-infection memory. Contracting clones from day 15 to 85 showed balanced CD4/CD8; later expanders favored CD4+. Second-wave clones peaking on day 37 lacked confirmed SARS-CoV-2 specificity.

MiXCR was run by TCRdb on the 5' RACE reads, yielding one entry per CDR3 protein. This table holds some 7,400 distinct CDR3 sequences, approximately 32% found once. This TCR derives from an adult woman who had mild COVID-19 (a few samples of this study predate the infection). Cell type and time point are not known. The specimen was PBMCs or a T cell subset sorted from them (not recorded which).

The CDR3, as DNA: TGTGCCAGCAGTTCTCAGGCGGCTAGCGGGAGAGTAATTTCGGAGACCCAGTACTTC. This encodes CASSSQAASGRVISETQYF. The J gene is TRBJ2-5, the V gene TRBV7-3, with 10 bases matching TRBD2. Trimming removed 6 bases from V and 5 bases from J; junction bases left unmatched: 21. Germline values: CDR1 SGHTA, CDR2 FQGTGA. The CDR3 has 19 residues.